The 27 T cell receptor beta chains below were found in one sample sequenced in a study of blood T cell repertoires in COVID-19 (dated by TCRdb to 2018 to 2020). The library was prepared using the immunoSEQ multiplex PCR assay. This is the immuneACCESS table as TCRdb keeps it, with only in-frame sequences that have V and J called. A part of the clones is gone; compared with another copy, unresolved V genes explain less than half, and the rest is unexplained. For this sample there are around 270,000 clones; about 83% appear just once. Together, the top ten hold 1.5% of the sample. Sequencing was carried out using peripheral blood. The receptors were sampled from a woman between 40 and 50 years old who had recovered from COVID-19.

The CDR3 bases are TGTGCCAGCAGCTTCGACCGAGCGGGCACTGAAGCTTTCTTT. Translation: CASSFDRAGTEAFF. The V call is TRBV11-2, the J call TRBJ1-1; D gene uncertain. Germline CDR1 reads SGHAT; CDR2 reads FQNNGV. The CDR3 is 14 residues long. V shed 3 bases and J shed 4 bases, with 12 bases lying between them. Full variable domain (outside the CDR3, taken from reference TRBV11-2 and TRBJ1-1): EAGVAQSPRYKIIEKRQSVAFWCNPISGHATLYWYQQILGQGPKLLIQFQNNGVVDDSQLPKDRFSAERLKGVDSTLKIQPAKLEDSAVYLCASSFDRAGTEAFFGQGTRLTVV.

The J gene is TRBJ1-5, the V gene TRBV13; the D is unclear. The CDR3 length is 13 residues. With 3 bases removed from V and 5 bases from J, the gap between germline ends came to 8 bases. Germline CDR1 PRHDT, CDR2 FYEKMQ (reference sequence). In DNA form, the CDR3 reads TGTGCCAGCAGCTTCTACGGGGATCAGCCCCAGCATTTT. This codes for CASSFYGDQPQHF.

The CDR3 sequence: CASSLTSGGPDTQYF. Here the CDR3 DNA reads TGTGCCAGCAGTCTGACTAGCGGGGGGCCAGATACGCAGTATTTT. The chain employs TRBV6-5 and TRBJ2-3; TRBD2 aligns across 13 bases. The germline CDR1 and CDR2 sequences are MNHEY and SVGAGI. V was pared by 5 bases and J by 4 bases, with 3 bases of the junction left unmatched. The CDR3 is 15 amino acids.

The chain links TRBV7-9 to TRBJ1-1, with 8 bases that match TRBD1. The junction had 7 bases not matched to a gene; V was cut back by 1 base and J by 3 bases. CDR1 and CDR2 from the germline V gene are SEHNR and FQNEAQ (reference sequence). CDR3 length: 16 amino acids. For the CDR3, the DNA is TGTGCCAGCAGCTTAGGGGCAGGGGGCACGGACACTGAAGCTTTCTTT. It encodes CASSLGAGGTDTEAFF.

The V and J genes are TRBV19 and TRBJ2-4, with D uncertain. CDR3 length: 19 residues. The V gene lost 1 base and the J gene lost 2 bases, with 21 bases spanning the gap. Germline V lookup: CDR1 LNHDA, CDR2 SQIVND (reference sequence). In nucleotides, the CDR3 is TGTGCCAGTAGTATAGGGGCATTCAGGTCTGGAACAACCAAAAACATTCAGTACTTC. Its translation is CASSIGAFRSGTTKNIQYF.

The V call is TRBV2, the J call TRBJ1-4; D call uncertain. The V gene's germline CDR1 is SNHLY and CDR2 FYNNEI. Trimming stripped 7 bases from V and 7 bases from J, with 13 bases between. This CDR3 has 13 residues. In DNA, the CDR3 is TGTGCCAGCACAGGAATAGCGACTGAAAAACTGTTTTTT. Its translation is CASTGIATEKLFF.

This clone has a handful of counts. The sample carries other DNA sequences with the same CDR3. The chain recombines TRBV3-1 (or the pseudogene TRBV3-2) with TRBJ1-1; 10 bases fit TRBD1. From germline, CDR1 is LGHDT and CDR2 YNNKEL (reference sequence). There are 14 residues in the CDR3. Losses at the gene ends were 3 bases for V and 2 bases for J; bases not matched to a gene: 0. The CDR3 protein is CASSQTGGNTEAFF. In DNA form, the CDR3 reads TGTGCCAGCAGCCAGACAGGGGGCAACACTGAAGCTTTCTTT.

V and J are TRBV7-9 and TRBJ2-5; maybe TRBD2 (7 bases). Trimming removed 1 base from V and 4 bases from J, with 16 bases in between. Germline-derived CDR1 and CDR2 are SEHNR and FQNEAQ (reference sequence). The CDR3 loop spans 16 amino acids. The CDR3 nucleotides are TGTGCCAGCAGCTTAGGAGGGGGGGCCATCGGAGAGACCCAGTACTTC. Its translation: CASSLGGGAIGETQYF.

The rearrangement uses TRBV14 and TRBJ1-6; no reliable D call. The CDR3 has 17 residues. From germline, CDR1 is SGHDN and CDR2 FVKESK. Deletions cut 1 base from V and 0 bases from J, with 10 bases between. CDR3 bases: TGTGCCAGCAGCCAAGCGGCTAGGAGCTCCTATAATTCACCCCTCCACTTT. This translates into CASSQAARSSYNSPLHF.

V usage is TRBV28 and J usage is TRBJ2-1; 9 bases line up with TRBD1. Germline V lookup: CDR1 MDHEN, CDR2 SYDVKM. Trimming took 3 bases from V and 0 from J; bases not matched to a gene: 0. The CDR3 length is 15 residues. CDR3 region: CASSLGQGSYNEQFF. For the CDR3, the DNA is TGTGCCAGCAGTTTGGGACAGGGCTCCTACAATGAGCAGTTCTTC.

The V gene is TRBV11-3, the J gene TRBJ2-7, with 8 bases lining up with TRBD2. V lost 2 bases to trimming and J lost 1 base; unmatched junction nucleotides: 4. Germline V lookup: CDR1 SGHNT, CDR2 YENEEA. The CDR3 runs to 15 residues. DNA for the CDR3: TGTGCCAGCAGCTTAATGGCGGGGGGATCCTACGAGCAGTACTTC. Translation: CASSLMAGGSYEQYF.

This chain uses TRBV19 with TRBJ1-2, with 9 bases identical to TRBD1. Germline V lookup: CDR1 LNHDA, CDR2 SQIVND (reference sequence). This CDR3 contains 16 residues. Losses at the gene ends were 4 bases for V and 3 bases for J; bases not matched to a gene: 9. CDR3 bases: TGTGCCAGTAGTAGTTGGACAGGGGAATTCGACTATGGCTACACCTTC. Its protein is CASSSWTGEFDYGYTF. The full variable domain, its missing parts supplied by reference TRBV19 and TRBJ1-2, is DGGITQSPKYLFRKEGQNVTLSCEQNLNHDAMYWYRQDPGQGLRLIYYSQIVNDFQKGDIAEGYSVSREKKESFPLTVTSAQKNPTAFYLCASSSWTGEFDYGYTFGSGTRLTVV.

The gene calls are TRBV28 and TRBJ1-2; perhaps TRBD1 as D (5 bases). The germline V gene has CDR1 MDHEN and CDR2 SYDVKM. V was trimmed by 6 bases and J by 6 bases, leaving 8 bases between them. This CDR3 comprises 11 residues. CDR3 nucleotides: TGTGCCAGCAGGGGAGGGGATGGCTACACCTTC. Amino acids: CASRGGDGYTF.

J is TRBJ1-4 and V is TRBV2; D perhaps matches TRBD1 (6 bases). V gave up 6 bases and J gave up 5 bases, with 7 bases separating them. Germline V CDR1 and CDR2: SNHLY, FYNNEI. This CDR3 is 12 amino acids long. The CDR3 here is CASSQGNEKLFF. The CDR3 DNA sequence: TGTGCCAGCAGCCAGGGGAATGAAAAACTGTTTTTT.

The V gene is TRBV2, the J gene TRBJ1-1; D is unresolved. This CDR3 is built from 13 residues. Germline lookup yields CDR1 SNHLY and CDR2 FYNNEI. With 3 bases removed from V and 8 bases from J, the gap between germline ends came to 13 bases. In DNA form, the CDR3 reads TGTGCCAGCAGTGACAGGTGGGCGTCGGAAGCTTTCTTT. This codes for CASSDRWASEAFF.

This clone was found a few times. V usage is TRBV3-1 (or the pseudogene TRBV3-2) and J usage is TRBJ1-6, with D possibly matching TRBD1 (5 bases). Germline CDR1 is LGHDT and CDR2 is YNNKEL (reference sequence). The CDR3 contains 15 residues. Trimming pared 4 bases from V and 7 bases from J, leaving 14 bases between. In DNA, the CDR3 is TGTGCCAGCAGCCGACGAATCGGACAAAATTCACCCCTCCACTTT. Its translation: CASSRRIGQNSPLHF.

In nucleotides, the CDR3 is TGTGCCAGCATGGGGGACAGGGGGAACACTGAAGCTTTCTTT. Translated, it gives CASMGDRGNTEAFF. The chain uses TRBV2 and TRBJ1-1; 10 positions agree with TRBD1. CDR1 and CDR2 (germline): SNHLY, FYNNEI. There are 14 residues in the CDR3. Losses at the gene ends were 7 bases for V and 1 base for J; bases not matched to a gene: 3.

This chain joins TRBV20-1 and TRBJ2-1, with D maybe TRBD1 (5 bases). V was pared by 6 bases and J by 4 bases, with 7 bases between. The CDR3 contains 11 residues. From germline, CDR1 is DFQATT and CDR2 SNEGSKA (reference sequence). Written as DNA, the CDR3 is TGCAGTGCCAGGGTTTACAATGAGCAGTTCTTC. Amino acid sequence: CSARVYNEQFF.

The DNA for the CDR3 is TGTGCCAGCAGCCAAGCAACAACAGAAGCCAAAAACATTCAGTACTTC. Amino acids: CASSQATTEAKNIQYF. The chain employs TRBV14 and TRBJ2-4; D ambiguous. V was trimmed by 1 base and J by 0 bases, leaving 10 bases between them. CDR3 size: 16 residues. Germline assignment: CDR1 SGHDN and CDR2 FVKESK. Complete variable domain (other parts from reference TRBV14 and TRBJ2-4): EAGVTQFPSHSVIEKGQTVTLRCDPISGHDNLYWYRRVMGKEIKFLLHFVKESKQDESGMPNNRFLAERTGGTYSTLKVQPAELEDSGVYFCASSQATTEAKNIQYFGAGTRLSVL.

The chain links TRBV7-2 to TRBJ1-1; 8 positions agree with TRBD1. The germline V gene encodes CDR1 SGHTA and CDR2 FQGNSA. The CDR3 extends over 12 amino acids. Losses at the gene ends were 4 bases for V and 10 bases for J; bases not matched to a gene: 5. In DNA, the CDR3 is TGTGCCAGCAGCTATAATGACAGGGGAGCTTTCTTT. As protein: CASSYNDRGAFF.

The chain couples TRBV9 to TRBJ2-1; D unresolved. The CDR3 extends over 14 amino acids. Germline CDR1 reads SGDLS; CDR2 reads YYNGEE. Trimming pared 4 bases from V and 4 bases from J, leaving 12 bases between. The CDR3 protein is CASSPPGRYNEQFF. The CDR3 nucleotides read TGTGCCAGCAGCCCTCCCGGCAGGTACAATGAGCAGTTCTTC.

The J gene is TRBJ2-6, the V gene TRBV28; D is uncertain. Germline CDR1 and CDR2: MDHEN and SYDVKM. The CDR3 totals 15 residues. Trimming took 3 bases from V and 0 from J, leaving 6 bases between them. The chain's CDR3 is CASSFEHSGANVLTF. In nucleotides, the CDR3 is TGTGCCAGCAGTTTTGAGCACTCTGGGGCCAACGTCCTGACTTTC.

This chain uses TRBV9 with TRBJ2-3; D gene unclear. Trimming took off 7 bases at V and 2 bases at J, with 2 bases between the two ends. Germline CDR1 and CDR2: SGDLS and YYNGEE. This CDR3 region has 10 residues. This chain's CDR3 is CASHTDTQYF. CDR3 sequence (DNA): TGTGCCAGCCACACAGATACGCAGTATTTT.

The J gene is TRBJ2-6, the V gene TRBV19, with D uncertain. The CDR3 length is 15 residues. V shed 3 bases and J shed 4 bases, with 10 bases lying between them. Germline-derived CDR1 and CDR2 are LNHDA and SQIVND (reference sequence). CDR3 DNA sequence: TGTGCCAGTAGTATTCCGGTTATGGGGGCCAACGTCCTGACTTTC. As protein: CASSIPVMGANVLTF. Using reference TRBV19 and TRBJ2-6 for the parts outside the CDR3, the full variable domain is DGGITQSPKYLFRKEGQNVTLSCEQNLNHDAMYWYRQDPGQGLRLIYYSQIVNDFQKGDIAEGYSVSREKKESFPLTVTSAQKNPTAFYLCASSIPVMGANVLTFGAGSRLTVL.

Concerning this clone itself: Compared with germline, one end of the junction differs, possibly owing to a read error. The chain joins TRBV10-2 to TRBJ1-6; TRBD1 is a possible D gene (5 bases). This CDR3 is 12 amino acids long. Germline loops: CDR1 WSHSY, CDR2 SAAADI. This chain's CDR3 is CASRQYSSPLHF. CDR3 in DNA: TGCGCCAGCCGACAGTATAGTTCACCCCTCCACTTT.

The V and J genes are TRBV5-1 and TRBJ2-1; D is perhaps TRBD1 (6 bases). Germline CDR1 and CDR2: SGHRS and YFSETQ. The CDR3 contains 16 residues. The V gene lost 2 bases and the J gene lost 0 bases, with 12 bases spanning the gap. The CDR3 is CASSLQGAGSYNEQFF. The DNA of the CDR3 is TGCGCCAGCAGCTTACAGGGCGCGGGCTCCTACAATGAGCAGTTCTTC.

The genes are TRBV2 and TRBJ2-6; no clear D. Trimming pared 2 bases from V and 2 bases from J, leaving 7 bases between. CDR3 length: 15 residues. CDR1 SNHLY and CDR2 FYNNEI come from the germline V gene. CDR3 protein: CASSESRTGANVLTF. The CDR3 region has the DNA TGTGCCAGCAGTGAATCGAGGACTGGGGCCAACGTCCTGACTTTC. The variable domain in full, completed from reference TRBV2 and TRBJ2-6, reads EPEVTQTPSHQVTQMGQEVILRCVPISNHLYFYWYRQILGQKVEFLVSFYNNEISEKSEIFDDQFSVERPDGSNFTLKIRSTKLEDSAMYFCASSESRTGANVLTFGAGSRLTVL.